This note documents a single T cell receptor beta chain sequence. No antigen is known for it. The data derive from a study of OX40 agonist ivuxolimab in advanced cancers. About the study: Patients in dose escalation had liver, melanoma, kidney or head and neck cancers.

Per the germline V gene, CDR1 is SGHTA and CDR2 is FQGNSA. J lost 5 bases, V lost 3 bases, and 1 base had no gene match. This CDR3 region has 13 residues. Data came from immunoSEQ multiplex PCR; TCRdb stores just in-frame clones and leaves some out. The table records roughly 80,000 clones, about 86% of them present only once. Points from the study as a whole: Clonal expansion in partial responders at 0.1-3.0 mg/kg ranked among the lowest. Antigen specificity remained undetermined for the expanded peripheral T cells.

This sequence joins TRBV7-2 and TRBJ2-1; 7 nucleotides line up with TRBD2. The TCR originated in an adult with an advanced solid tumor such as melanoma, head and neck, liver or kidney cancer. The sample was CD4+ or CD8+ T cells sorted from blood, taken in a trial of the OX40 agonist ivuxolimab. In DNA, the CDR3 is TGTGCCAGCAGCTTCGGGGGGAACAATGAGCAGTTCTTC. Translation gives CASSFGGNNEQFF.